The TCR beta chain under discussion was sequenced for a study of blood T cell repertoires in COVID-19. Study-level information: Acute and convalescent COVID-19 samples came from the United States, Italy and Spain. The cDNA or gDNA used as material had been derived from T cells, B-cell-depleted T cells, or PBMCs.

There are 18 residues in the CDR3. From germline, CDR1 is SGHDN and CDR2 FVKESK. V trimming: 3 bases; J trimming: 2 bases; junction bases outside the gene matches: 13. This clone was counted once. As processed by the authors: Amplified reference gene primers provided the basis for estimating nucleated cell counts. The protocol was immunoSEQ multiplex PCR, while the TCRdb copy is restricted to in-frame clones and leaves out a portion. That table furnishes V, J and clone size, whereas the DNA furnished D and trimming. The profile covers under 150,000 clones, with 80% appearing a single time and roughly 1.9% taken by the ten largest.

The chain is built from TRBV14 and TRBJ1-2, with 9 bases matching TRBD1. Sequenced material: peripheral blood. This clonotype was sampled from a man between 65 and 85 years old with acute or convalescent COVID-19. The chain's CDR3 is CASSHRGTGFLGNYGYTF. In DNA, the CDR3 is TGTGCCAGCAGCCATAGGGGGACAGGGTTTCTTGGGAACTATGGCTACACCTTC.